The sequence of this TCR beta chain was determined in a study of Ad26.COV2.S vaccination and SARS-CoV-2 variants listed by TCRdb under 2021. About the investigation overall: Vaccine-arm donors came from COV1001, a multicentre, randomized, double-blind, placebo-controlled phase I-IIa trial of Ad26.COV2.S in healthy adults. Ad26.COV2.S was given intramuscularly at 5x10^10 or 1x10^11 viral particles, as a single shot or as two shots 56 days apart. Sequencing of the TCRbeta repertoire served to evaluate the specificity and breadth of SARS-CoV-2-reactive T cell receptors following Ad26.COV2.S vaccination. A total of around 32 samples were included in the TCR-sequenced set, comprising roughly 19 Ad26.COV2.S vaccine recipients, 5 placebo recipients and 8 SARS-CoV-2 convalescent individuals. Participants in the trial were split at random into five groups of five each, receiving low-dose or high-dose Ad26.COV2.S once or twice, or else placebo on both occasions. Investigators did not know the trial group allocation while performing experiments and assessing outcomes. What the study reported, not specific to this receptor: Ad26.COV2.S recipients had higher spike-specific TCR breadth than placebo recipients (P = 0.0014). The study was not powered for comparison of responses between vaccine doses or regimens. The authors noted that total T cell responses may have been underestimated by the TCR breadth and depth analyses. After vaccination, substantial breadth of spike-specific CD8+ and CD4+ T cell responses was reported. Comparable non-spike TCR breadth was observed between vaccine and placebo recipients, consistent with only spike being contained in the vaccine.

The immunoSEQ Assay was the method used to sequence TCRbeta CDR3 regions. After extraction, genomic DNA underwent amplification by bias-controlled multiplex PCR, followed by high-throughput sequencing. The authors' analysis ran thus. To quantify the absolute abundance of every unique TCRbeta CDR3 region, sequences were collapsed and filtered. T cell fraction was estimated by normalizing TCRbeta template counts to usable DNA, with usable DNA measured through amplification of reference genes found in all nucleated cells. Repertoire TCRs were annotated as SARS-CoV-2-specific when V gene, CDR3 amino acid sequence and J gene were exactly matched to a known reactive TCR set. The reference SARS-CoV-2 TCR set was derived from MIRA and filtered for enrichment in COVID-19-positive ImmuneCODE repertoires, a step that removed public or cross-reactive TCRs. Drawing on the MIRA antigens, annotated TCRs were analysed further at the level of specific ORF or position within ORF. Depth was the summed frequency of annotated unique rearrangements, while breadth was defined as annotated unique rearrangements over total unique productive rearrangements. Group comparisons of TCR breadth used two-sided Wilcoxon rank-sum tests. TCRdb carries this immuneACCESS record with in-frame sequences only. Its versions omit some clonotypes, under half of them owing to an unresolved V gene in the studies checked, with the rest unexplained. V, J and clone size derive from that table, while D and trimming were established from the DNA sequence. This sample holds around 270,000 clones; roughly nine tenths were observed only once. The ten largest account for less than 3.5% of the sample.

Turning to this clone: No antigen is known for it. Qualities for individual bases were not recorded, and no much larger clone is one base off.

The treatment or condition label on this specimen signifies: about 20 received Ad26.COV2.S at low or high dose, single or two shots; roughly five received placebo; per-sample allocation not given. Repertoires of vaccine and placebo recipients were sequenced from samples taken on day 63 after the first injection. Cohort 1b enrolled 20 to 30 adults aged 18-55 years at a single site in Boston, USA, between 29 July and 7 August 2020. As a vaccine, Ad26.COV2.S was a replication-incompetent adenovirus type 26 vector that expressed a prefusion-stabilized SARS-CoV-2 spike protein derived from the original Wuhan strain. The sample here was peripheral blood, taken in a trial of Ad26.COV2.S vaccine versus placebo. The clonotype originates from a person aged 18-60 years who received the Ad26.COV2.S COVID-19 vaccine or a placebo.

The bases are TGCGCCAGCAGCCAAGAAGGGACAGGGGCTCACGAGCAGTACTTC. This translates into CASSQEGTGAHEQYF. The rearranged chain carries TRBV4-1 and TRBJ2-7; the junction holds 10 bases that match TRBD1. Trimming accounts for 0 bases at V and 5 bases at J, while the number of junction bases matched to no gene is 4. The CDR1 and CDR2 encoded by the germline V gene are MGHRA and YSYEKL. From cysteine to phenylalanine, the CDR3 is 15 amino acids long. Only the CDR3 part of the read is kept: 45 bases, read in frame from the first base.